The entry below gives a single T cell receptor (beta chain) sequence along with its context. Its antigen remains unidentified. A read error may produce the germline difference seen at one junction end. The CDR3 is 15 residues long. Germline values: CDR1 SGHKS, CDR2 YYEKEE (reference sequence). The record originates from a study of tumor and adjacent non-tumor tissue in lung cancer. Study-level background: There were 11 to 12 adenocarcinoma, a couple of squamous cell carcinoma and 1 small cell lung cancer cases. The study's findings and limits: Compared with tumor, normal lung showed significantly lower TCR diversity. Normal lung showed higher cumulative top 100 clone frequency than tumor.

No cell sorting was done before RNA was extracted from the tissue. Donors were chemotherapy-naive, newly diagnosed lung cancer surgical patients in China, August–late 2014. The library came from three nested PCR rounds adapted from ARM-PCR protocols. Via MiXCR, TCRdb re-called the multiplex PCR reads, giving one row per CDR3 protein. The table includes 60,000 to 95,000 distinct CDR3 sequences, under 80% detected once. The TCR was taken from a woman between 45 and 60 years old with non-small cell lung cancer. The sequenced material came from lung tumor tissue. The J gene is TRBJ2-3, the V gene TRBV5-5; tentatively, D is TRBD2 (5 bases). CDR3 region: CAGSLSGHSTDTQYF. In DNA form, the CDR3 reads TGTGCCGGCAGCTTGAGCGGCCACAGCACAGATACGCAGTATTTT.